The 24 T cell receptor beta chains below all came from one sample that was sequenced in a study of cytomegalovirus exposure and HLA in healthy donors. The PCR employed 60 Vbeta primers together with 13 Jbeta primers. Clones were read by immunoSEQ multiplex PCR, and TCRdb kept only the in-frame ones, dropping some. The table records 100,000 to 150,000 clones, over 70% of them present only once. Material: PBMCs. The receptors shown here come from a man between 35 and 55 years old in good health and CMV-seropositive.

This clone was seen only a few times. This chain links TRBV4-3 with TRBJ1-6, with D hard to call. V lost 1 base to trimming and J lost 8 bases, with 6 bases between them. This CDR3 region has 13 residues. Germline lookup yields CDR1 LGHNA and CDR2 YSLEER. The CDR3 spells CASSQVRDSPLHF. CDR3 bases: TGCGCCAGCAGCCAAGTACGGGATTCACCCCTCCACTTT.

The chain couples TRBV7-2 to TRBJ1-4; D perhaps matches TRBD1 (5 bases). V shed 2 bases and J shed 6 bases, with 10 bases lying between them. The CDR3 consists of 14 residues. Germline-derived CDR1 and CDR2 are SGHTA and FQGNSA. The CDR3 region is CASSLPQGYEKLFF. The DNA for the CDR3 is TGTGCCAGCAGCTTACCCCAGGGTTATGAAAAACTGTTTTTT.

This chain connects TRBV6-5 to TRBJ1-4; a weak D match, TRBD1 (5 bases). The ends were cut back, 6 bases at V and 7 bases at J, with 12 bases in the middle. The CDR3 is 13 residues long. Looked up from germline, CDR1 is MNHEY and CDR2 is SVGAGI. DNA of the CDR3: TGTGCCAGCAGGGGGGGGATCGGTGAAAAACTGTTTTTT. Translation: CASRGGIGEKLFF.

The CDR3 region has the DNA TGTGCCAGCAGTGTGGCAGGACTAGCGGGAGACGGTGAGCAGTTCTTC. Translation: CASSVAGLAGDGEQFF. The rearrangement joins TRBV6-4 to TRBJ2-1; 13 bases match TRBD2. There are 16 residues in the CDR3. Per the germline V gene, CDR1 is MRHNA and CDR2 is SNTAGT. Trimming took 4 bases from V and 9 from J; bases not matched to a gene: 9.

This clone appeared a single time. V gene TRBV4-1 combines with J gene TRBJ1-2, with TRBD1 as a possible D gene (5 bases). Germline loops: CDR1 MGHRA, CDR2 YSYEKL. V was shortened by 3 bases and J by 7 bases, with 18 bases between the two germline ends. The CDR3 runs to 15 residues. CDR3 DNA sequence: TGCGCCAGCAGCCACCCGGGACTTACCTCGGCTGGCTACACCTTC. Its translation is CASSHPGLTSAGYTF.

The J gene is TRBJ2-3, the V gene TRBV18, with 7 bases lining up with TRBD2. CDR3 length: 18 amino acids. Germline-derived CDR1 and CDR2 are KGHSH and LQKENI. Unmatched junction bases numbered 13, after V lost 3 bases and J lost 1 base. The CDR3: CASSPRGPITSGTDTQYF. The CDR3 nucleotides are TGTGCCAGCTCACCTCGGGGCCCTATTACTAGCGGCACAGATACGCAGTATTTT. The whole variable domain, remainder taken from reference TRBV18 and TRBJ2-3, is NAGVMQNPRHLVRRRGQEARLRCSPMKGHSHVYWYRQLPEEGLKFMVYLQKENIIDESGMPKERFSAEFPKEGPSILRIQQVVRGDSAAYFCASSPRGPITSGTDTQYFGPGTRLTVL.

This clone was picked up one time. The CDR3 coding sequence is TGTGCCAGCAGCGTAAGCGGGATAAACAATGAGCAGTTCTTC. It yields the protein CASSVSGINNEQFF. This chain connects TRBV9 to TRBJ2-1; 7 bases map to TRBD2. Germline V gives CDR1 SGDLS, CDR2 YYNGEE. V was pared by 1 base and J by 5 bases, with 3 bases of the junction left unmatched. CDR3 length: 14 residues.

V gene TRBV19 combines with J gene TRBJ1-1; maybe TRBD1 (6 bases). The CDR3 has 15 residues. Between the trimmed V and J ends, which lost 4 bases and 1 base, there was a span of 13 bases. The germline V gene encodes CDR1 LNHDA and CDR2 SQIVND (reference sequence). The CDR3 DNA follows: TGTGCCAGTAGTACGAGACAGGTGACGAACACTGAAGCTTTCTTT. This translates into CASSTRQVTNTEAFF.

The chain has TRBV5-1 and TRBJ1-2; weak D call: TRBD1 (6 bases). Germline lookup yields CDR1 SGHRS and CDR2 YFSETQ. V was trimmed by 2 bases and J by 4 bases, leaving 18 bases between them. This CDR3 has 16 amino acids. The CDR3 loop is CASSLTAGADGYGYTF. CDR3 in DNA: TGCGCCAGCAGCTTAACAGCGGGGGCGGATGGCTATGGCTACACCTTC.

The V and J genes are TRBV9 and TRBJ1-1; no firm D call. This CDR3 is built from 14 residues. Per the germline V gene, CDR1 is SGDLS and CDR2 is YYNGEE. Deletions cut 4 bases from V and 1 base from J, with 11 bases between. This CDR3 reads CASSPPAGNTEAFF. The DNA for the CDR3 is TGTGCCAGCAGCCCCCCGGCAGGGAACACTGAAGCTTTCTTT.

The CDR3 is CASSARDRSSYEQYF. The DNA of the CDR3 is TGTGCCAGCAGCGCCCGGGACAGGAGCTCCTACGAGCAGTACTTC. The rearrangement links TRBV7-8 to TRBJ2-7; 8 bases are a match to TRBD1. CDR3 length: 15 residues. The junction had 6 bases not matched to a gene; V was cut back by 5 bases and J by 0 bases. Germline CDR1 SGHVS, CDR2 FQNEAQ.

This chain links TRBV10-2 with TRBJ1-5; 7 bases are a match to TRBD1. The CDR3 spans 15 residues. Trimming at V came to 6 bases and at J to 7 bases, leaving 12 bases not matched to a gene. Germline V gives CDR1 WSHSY, CDR2 SAAADI. The CDR3 region has the DNA TGCGCCAGCAGCGTGACAGGGTCTAGTGGACAGCCCCAGCATTTT. Translated: CASSVTGSSGQPQHF.

The chain is built from TRBV30 and TRBJ1-6, with D tentatively TRBD1 (6 bases). CDR1 is GTSNPN, CDR2 SVGIG, per germline (reference sequence). The CDR3 is 17 amino acids. Trimming left V 0 bases short and J 6 bases short, with 18 bases between. The DNA for the CDR3 is TGTGCCTGGAGTGTACCGACAGGTGGACTTACTAATTCACCCCTCCACTTT. Amino acids: CAWSVPTGGLTNSPLHF.

The chain links TRBV19 to TRBJ2-2; 9 nucleotides agree with TRBD2. The trim removed 1 base at V and 7 bases at J, leaving 7 bases unmatched. This CDR3 spans 16 amino acids. Germline V gives CDR1 LNHDA, CDR2 SQIVND (reference sequence). The DNA for the CDR3 is TGTGCCAGTAGTATAGTTGCGGGAGGGGGTCACGGGGAGCTGTTTTTT. Its translation is CASSIVAGGGHGELFF.

A few counts support this clone. The V call is TRBV28, the J call TRBJ1-4, with unresolved D. The CDR3 is 14 residues long. Germline V gene data show CDR1 as MDHEN and CDR2 as SYDVKM. V lost 2 bases and J 5 bases, leaving 9 bases between the germline ends. The CDR3 region has the DNA TGTGCCAGCAGTTTACAACTGCACAATGAAAAACTGTTTTTT. Residues: CASSLQLHNEKLFF.

The chain uses TRBV5-1 and TRBJ2-5; 8 bases are shared with TRBD2. The CDR3 runs to 15 residues. V was pared by 4 bases and J by 5 bases, with 10 bases of the junction left unmatched. Germline V gene data show CDR1 as SGHRS and CDR2 as YFSETQ. The CDR3 is CASSIRGGLRETQYF. Here the CDR3 DNA reads TGCGCCAGCAGCATCCGGGGGGGCCTCCGGGAGACCCAGTACTTC. Complete variable domain (other parts from reference TRBV5-1 and TRBJ2-5): KAGVTQTPRYLIKTRGQQVTLSCSPISGHRSVSWYQQTPGQGLQFLFEYFSETQRNKGNFPGRFSGRQFSNSRSEMNVSTLELGDSALYLCASSIRGGLRETQYFGPGTRLLVL.

The chain links TRBV30 to TRBJ2-2; D might be TRBD2 (6 bases). The CDR3 covers 14 residues. Trimming pared 2 bases from V and 7 bases from J, leaving 14 bases between. In germline, CDR1 is GTSNPN, CDR2 SVGIG (reference sequence). In DNA form, the CDR3 reads TGTGCCTGGAGTCGACTAGTTGGTATCGGGGAGCTGTTTTTT. It translates to CAWSRLVGIGELFF.

CDR3 residues: CASSQAGNGGIQETQYF. CDR3 sequence (DNA): TGCGCCAGCAGCCAAGCGGGTAATGGCGGTATTCAAGAGACCCAGTACTTC. This chain links TRBV4-1 with TRBJ2-5; D unresolved. In germline, CDR1 is MGHRA, CDR2 YSYEKL. V lost 1 base and J 2 bases, leaving 17 bases between the germline ends. This CDR3 has 17 residues.

This chain joins TRBV18 and TRBJ2-3; TRBD2 matches at 8 bases. Germline CDR1 KGHSH, CDR2 LQKENI. The CDR3 has 16 amino acids. The junction had 6 bases not matched to a gene; V was cut back by 2 bases and J by 2 bases. The CDR3 region is CASSPKASGHTDTQYF. Here the CDR3 DNA reads TGTGCCAGCTCACCAAAGGCTAGCGGGCACACAGATACGCAGTATTTT.

Comment on this clone: The junction shows a germline mismatch at one end, possibly a read error. V and J are TRBV7-7 and TRBJ2-5; 11 positions match TRBD2. Germline V gives CDR1 SSHAT, CDR2 FNYEAQ (reference sequence). The CDR3 is made up of 13 amino acids. The CDR3 DNA reads as TGTGCTAGCAGCCGACTAGCGGGGGAGACCCAGTACTTC. The encoded protein is CASSRLAGETQYF.

This chain links TRBV27 with TRBJ2-2, with 8 bases identical to TRBD1. CDR1 is MNHEY and CDR2 is SMNVEV in the germline V gene (reference sequence). Trimming at V came to 2 bases and at J to 2 bases, leaving 4 bases not matched to a gene. The CDR3 is made up of 16 amino acids. The CDR3 DNA reads TGTGCCAGCAGTTTACAGGGGGCGACCAACACCGGGGAGCTGTTTTTT. Amino acid sequence: CASSLQGATNTGELFF.

The chain combines TRBV5-1 with TRBJ2-5, with 10 bases that match TRBD2. The CDR3 extends over 16 amino acids. Germline CDR1 is SGHRS and CDR2 is YFSETQ. The trim removed 4 bases at V and 1 base at J, leaving 7 bases unmatched. CDR3 DNA: TGCGCCAGCAGCCCCGGTCTAGCGGGGGCCCAAGAGACCCAGTACTTC. It specifies CASSPGLAGAQETQYF.

This clone was counted between two and nine times. This chain joins TRBV30 and TRBJ2-2; possibly TRBD2 for D (5 bases). The CDR3 runs to 14 residues. V was shortened by 7 bases and J by 6 bases, with 18 bases between the two germline ends. Germline lookup yields CDR1 GTSNPN and CDR2 SVGIG (reference sequence). CDR3: CASNPGIGAGELFF. DNA of the CDR3: TGTGCCTCGAATCCCGGGATCGGCGCCGGGGAGCTGTTTTTT.

This clone has only a few counts. The J gene is TRBJ2-5, the V gene TRBV27, with D perhaps TRBD2 (5 bases). CDR1 is MNHEY, CDR2 SMNVEV, per germline (reference sequence). The V end was cut by 4 bases, the J end by 3 bases, with 12 bases between. The CDR3 loop spans 14 amino acids. CDR3 nucleotide sequence: TGTGCCAGCAGTTCCCTCAGGACTGAAGAGACCCAGTACTTC. Translation gives CASSSLRTEETQYF.